The 25 T cell receptor beta chains below were found in one sample sequenced in a study of T cell responses to AZD1222 COVID-19 vaccine. TCRdb keeps only in-frame clones here, not all; method: immunoSEQ multiplex PCR. The sample carries about 86,000 clones, roughly 88% recorded once. Specimen: peripheral blood, collected on day 0 of AZD1222 vaccination. These receptors came from an adult in good health.

The chain carries TRBV28 and TRBJ1-2; 8 nucleotides match TRBD1. With 1 base clipped from V and 6 bases from J, the junction kept 4 bases outside the gene matches. The CDR3 is made up of 14 amino acids. CDR1 and CDR2 (germline): MDHEN, SYDVKM. The CDR3 sequence: CASSLYQGAHGYTF. The CDR3 DNA reads TGTGCCAGCAGTTTATACCAGGGGGCTCATGGCTACACCTTC.

The V call is TRBV30, the J call TRBJ2-3; D is possibly TRBD2 (6 bases). The CDR3 length is 14 residues. Between the trimmed V and J ends, which lost 2 bases and 1 base, there was a span of 10 bases. Germline V gene data show CDR1 as GTSNPN and CDR2 as SVGIG (reference sequence). The CDR3 nucleotides read TGTGCCTGGAGTTCGAAGCGGGGCACAGATACGCAGTATTTT. It yields the protein CAWSSKRGTDTQYF.

CDR3 in DNA: TGTGCCAGCAGCTTAACGGGACTAGCGGGCTCGGGTGAGCAGTTCTTC. It codes for CASSLTGLAGSGEQFF. The chain recombines TRBV11-3 with TRBJ2-1; 12 bases agree with TRBD2. Trimming removed 2 bases from V and 9 bases from J; junction bases left unmatched: 8. Germline V CDR1 and CDR2: SGHNT, YENEEA. The CDR3 contains 16 residues.

The chain combines TRBV2 with TRBJ2-7, with 7 bases lining up with TRBD1. V lost 6 bases and J lost 0; bases outside the gene matches: 5. Germline CDR1 reads SNHLY; CDR2 reads FYNNEI. This CDR3 is built from 14 residues. CDR3 nucleotides: TGTGCCAGCAGATTCCGGGACAGCTCCTACGAGCAGTACTTC. The encoded protein is CASRFRDSSYEQYF.

The V gene is TRBV5-1, the J gene TRBJ2-2; 8 nucleotides line up with TRBD1. CDR1 is SGHRS, CDR2 YFSETQ, per germline. V was clipped by 1 base and J by 2 bases; unmatched bases: 10. This CDR3 region has 18 residues. The CDR3: CASSLLAGGLTNTGELFF. DNA for the CDR3: TGCGCCAGCAGCTTGTTGGCAGGGGGCTTAACAAACACCGGGGAGCTGTTTTTT. Full variable domain (rest looked up from reference TRBV5-1 and TRBJ2-2): KAGVTQTPRYLIKTRGQQVTLSCSPISGHRSVSWYQQTPGQGLQFLFEYFSETQRNKGNFPGRFSGRQFSNSRSEMNVSTLELGDSALYLCASSLLAGGLTNTGELFFGEGSRLTVL.

The rearrangement uses TRBV6-5 and TRBJ1-2, with 8 nucleotides matching TRBD1. Germline assignment: CDR1 MNHEY and CDR2 SVGAGI. The CDR3 has 16 amino acids. The V gene end was trimmed by 2 bases and the J gene end by 2 bases; junction bases not matched to a gene: 7. In DNA form, the CDR3 reads TGTGCCAGCAGTTACGCCACAGGGGGAGACAACTATGGCTACACCTTC. Its protein is CASSYATGGDNYGYTF.

Only a few counts were recorded for this clone. The chain uses TRBV6-2 or TRBV6-3 and TRBJ2-3; no firm D call. In germline, CDR1 is MNHEY, CDR2 SVGEGT. Trimming took off 6 bases at V and 14 bases at J, with 18 bases between the two ends. This CDR3 is built from 12 residues. The CDR3: CASSLRRSWPYF. The CDR3 nucleotides read TGTGCCAGCAGCCTCCGGCGGAGTTGGCCGTATTTT.

V is TRBV5-1 and J is TRBJ2-5; 11 nucleotides align to TRBD2. Germline V lookup: CDR1 SGHRS, CDR2 YFSETQ. The CDR3 consists of 18 residues. V shed 3 bases, J shed 5 bases, and the junction held 15 bases outside the gene matches. CDR3 in DNA: TGCGCCAGCAGCTGGTCGGGGCCTCGGTTAGCGGGAGGGGAGACCCAGTACTTC. It translates to CASSWSGPRLAGGETQYF.

The gene calls are TRBV13 and TRBJ1-1; D is unresolved. There are 14 residues in the CDR3. Germline values: CDR1 PRHDT, CDR2 FYEKMQ (reference sequence). Between the trimmed V and J ends, which lost 3 bases and 6 bases, there was a span of 14 bases. CDR3 residues: CASSFFSLGAEAFF. The CDR3 DNA follows: TGTGCCAGCAGCTTCTTCTCTTTGGGCGCTGAAGCTTTCTTT.

CDR3 sequence: CASTGTRWDYGYTF. CDR3 in DNA: TGTGCCAGTACTGGGACACGATGGGACTATGGCTACACCTTC. J is TRBJ1-2 and V is TRBV19; D may be TRBD1 (6 bases). The CDR3 totals 14 residues. Trimming shortened V by 7 bases and J by 3 bases, and 15 bases separated the two germline ends. Germline CDR1 reads LNHDA; CDR2 reads SQIVND (reference sequence).

V gene TRBV18 combines with J gene TRBJ1-2, with D unclear. Germline lookup yields CDR1 KGHSH and CDR2 LQKENI. The V gene lost 3 bases and the J gene lost 8 bases, with 16 bases spanning the gap. The CDR3 runs to 14 residues. The CDR3 is CASSPAQLSEGYTF. The CDR3 nucleotides read TGTGCCAGCTCACCCGCACAGCTAAGCGAGGGCTACACCTTC. Variable domain in full (rest from reference TRBV18 and TRBJ1-2): NAGVMQNPRHLVRRRGQEARLRCSPMKGHSHVYWYRQLPEEGLKFMVYLQKENIIDESGMPKERFSAEFPKEGPSILRIQQVVRGDSAAYFCASSPAQLSEGYTFGSGTRLTVV.

The chain has TRBV28 and TRBJ1-6; D is unclear. The germline V and J ends were trimmed by 8 bases and 7 bases, with 24 bases remaining between them. The germline V gene encodes CDR1 MDHEN and CDR2 SYDVKM. The CDR3 extends over 17 amino acids. CDR3 DNA sequence: TGTGCCAGCCGTACCCGAGGTGTCGGACCAGCGAATTCACCCCTCCACTTT. Translation: CASRTRGVGPANSPLHF.

This clone appeared a few times. This chain uses TRBV5-1 with TRBJ2-7, with TRBD1 matching over 7 bases. This CDR3 has 15 residues. After removal of 2 bases from V and 3 bases from J, the junction contained 8 bases not matched to a gene. From germline, CDR1 is SGHRS and CDR2 YFSETQ. CDR3 in DNA: TGCGCCAGCAGCTTCGGACAGGCGGGTCGCTACGAGCAGTACTTC. Translation gives CASSFGQAGRYEQYF.

The rearrangement joins TRBV2 to TRBJ1-3; D unclear. There are 13 residues in the CDR3. The germline V gene has CDR1 SNHLY and CDR2 FYNNEI. The ends were cut back, 5 bases at V and 0 bases at J, with 5 bases in the middle. The CDR3 protein is CASSFGSGNTIYF. CDR3 bases: TGTGCCAGCAGTTTCGGCTCTGGAAACACCATATATTTT.

This clone was found once. This chain joins TRBV10-3 and TRBJ2-1; D tentatively reads TRBD1 or TRBD2 (6 bases each). The CDR3 is made up of 13 amino acids. V lost 11 bases and J lost 5, with 16 bases in between. The germline V gene encodes CDR1 ENHRY and CDR2 SYGVKD. The CDR3 DNA sequence: TGTGCCCACAGAGGGGGGACCCACAATGAGCAGTTCTTC. It encodes CAHRGGTHNEQFF.

The rearrangement joins TRBV28 to TRBJ1-5; D is unresolved. Per the germline V gene, CDR1 is MDHEN and CDR2 is SYDVKM. The V and J ends lost 4 bases and 6 bases respectively, with 7 bases between them. The CDR3 has 12 residues. CDR3 in amino acids: CASSSDRQPQHF. In DNA, the CDR3 is TGTGCCAGCAGTTCGGACCGTCAGCCCCAGCATTTT.

V is TRBV5-1 and J is TRBJ2-5, with 9 positions matching TRBD2. CDR1 is SGHRS and CDR2 is YFSETQ in the germline V gene. This CDR3 is 15 amino acids long. V lost 2 bases and J lost 6; bases outside the gene matches: 8. Here the CDR3 reads CASSFFGSGRKTQYF. In DNA, the CDR3 is TGCGCCAGCAGCTTCTTTGGTAGCGGGAGAAAGACCCAGTACTTC.

V and J are TRBV7-9 and TRBJ2-3, with 7 bases lining up with TRBD2. V lost 5 bases to trimming and J lost 0 bases; unmatched junction nucleotides: 2. The V gene's germline CDR1 is SEHNR and CDR2 FQNEAQ (reference sequence). This CDR3 has 14 residues. This CDR3 is CASSQRDSTDTQYF. The CDR3 DNA reads TGTGCCAGCAGCCAGCGGGACAGCACAGATACGCAGTATTTT.

This chain connects TRBV5-6 to TRBJ2-1; D unresolved. The CDR3 totals 11 residues. Germline CDR1 and CDR2: SGHDT and YYEEEE. Between the trimmed V and J ends, which lost 0 bases and 7 bases, there was a span of 2 bases. The CDR3 is CASSLGNEQFF. CDR3 DNA: TGTGCCAGCAGCTTGGGGAATGAGCAGTTCTTC.

V is TRBV19 and J is TRBJ2-2; 8 bases fit TRBD1. The CDR3 has 14 amino acids. Per germline, CDR1 LNHDA and CDR2 SQIVND (reference sequence). J was trimmed by 7 bases and V by 3 bases; bases with no gene match: 4. CDR3 in amino acids: CASSIGTGGGELFF. CDR3 coding DNA: TGTGCCAGTAGTATTGGGACAGGAGGCGGGGAGCTGTTTTTT.

V usage is TRBV28 and J usage is TRBJ1-1, with TRBD1 identical over 7 bases. Germline CDR1 is MDHEN and CDR2 is SYDVKM. This CDR3 contains 13 residues. After removal of 4 bases from V and 4 bases from J, the junction contained 3 bases not matched to a gene. CDR3 loop: CASSSTGRTEAFF. CDR3 nucleotides: TGTGCCAGCAGTTCGACAGGGCGCACTGAAGCTTTCTTT.

The chain carries TRBV9 and TRBJ1-2; 8 bases match TRBD1. V was pared by 0 bases and J by 8 bases, with 12 bases of the junction left unmatched. Looked up from germline, CDR1 is SGDLS and CDR2 is YYNGEE. This CDR3 comprises 16 residues. The DNA for the CDR3 is TGTGCCAGCAGCGTAGCTCCAGCCCAGGGGGCTCGAGGCTACACCTTC. It yields the protein CASSVAPAQGARGYTF.

This chain joins TRBV9 and TRBJ2-3; D not certain. CDR1 is SGDLS, CDR2 YYNGEE, per germline. Trimming took 0 bases from V and 2 from J, leaving 10 bases between them. This CDR3 is 15 amino acids long. DNA of the CDR3: TGTGCCAGCAGCGTAGGTCCAATCTACACAGATACGCAGTATTTT. This gives the protein CASSVGPIYTDTQYF.

The chain is built from TRBV9 and TRBJ2-2; possible D gene TRBD1, 5 bases. The CDR3 covers 16 residues. Trimming stripped 2 bases from V and 3 bases from J, with 14 bases between. Germline-derived CDR1 and CDR2 are SGDLS and YYNGEE. The CDR3 region has the DNA TGTGCCAGCAGCGTTTTCCAGGGCGACTACACCGGGGAGCTGTTTTTT. This gives the protein CASSVFQGDYTGELFF. Variable domain in full (rest from reference TRBV9 and TRBJ2-2): DSGVTQTPKHLITATGQRVTLRCSPRSGDLSVYWYQQSLDQGLQFLIQYYNGEERAKGNILERFSAQQFPDLHSELNLSSLELGDSALYFCASSVFQGDYTGELFFGEGSRLTVL.

The chain has TRBV7-3 and TRBJ2-1; 8 bases align to TRBD2. CDR3 length: 15 residues. From germline, CDR1 is SGHTA and CDR2 FQGTGA. V trimming: 5 bases; J trimming: 3 bases; junction bases outside the gene matches: 6. The CDR3 DNA reads as TGTGCCAGCAGCCCACTGAGCGGGAGCTACAATGAGCAGTTCTTC. The encoded protein is CASSPLSGSYNEQFF.